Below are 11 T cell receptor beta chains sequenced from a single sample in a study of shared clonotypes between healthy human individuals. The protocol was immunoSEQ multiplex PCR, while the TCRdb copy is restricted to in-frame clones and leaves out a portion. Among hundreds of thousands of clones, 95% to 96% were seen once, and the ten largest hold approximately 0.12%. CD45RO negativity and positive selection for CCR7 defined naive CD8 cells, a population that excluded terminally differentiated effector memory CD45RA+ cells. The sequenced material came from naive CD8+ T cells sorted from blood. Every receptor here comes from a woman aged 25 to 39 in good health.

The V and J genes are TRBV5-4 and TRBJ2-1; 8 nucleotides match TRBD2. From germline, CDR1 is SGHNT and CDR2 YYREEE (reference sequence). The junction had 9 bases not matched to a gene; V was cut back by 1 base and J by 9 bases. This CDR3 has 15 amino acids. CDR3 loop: CASSLTSGGFSEQFF. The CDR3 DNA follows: TGTGCCAGCAGCTTGACTAGCGGAGGATTTAGTGAGCAGTTCTTC.

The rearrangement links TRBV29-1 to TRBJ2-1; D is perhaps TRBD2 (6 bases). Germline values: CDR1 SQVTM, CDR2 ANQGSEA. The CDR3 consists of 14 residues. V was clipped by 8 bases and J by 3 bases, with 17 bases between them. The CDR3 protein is CSLGRGGDYNEQFF. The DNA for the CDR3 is TGCAGCTTGGGGCGGGGAGGAGACTACAATGAGCAGTTCTTC.

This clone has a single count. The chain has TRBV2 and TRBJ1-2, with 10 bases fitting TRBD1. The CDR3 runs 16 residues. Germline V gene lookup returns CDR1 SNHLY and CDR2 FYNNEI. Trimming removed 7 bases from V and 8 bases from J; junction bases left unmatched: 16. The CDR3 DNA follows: TGTGCCAGCATTAGTCCCGGGACAGGGGCAGGGAGCGGCTACACCTTC. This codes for CASISPGTGAGSGYTF.

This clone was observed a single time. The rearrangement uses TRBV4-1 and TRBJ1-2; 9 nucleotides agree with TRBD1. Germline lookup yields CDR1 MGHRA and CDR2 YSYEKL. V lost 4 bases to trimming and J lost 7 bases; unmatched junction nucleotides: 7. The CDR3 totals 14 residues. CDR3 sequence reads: CASSLGTGSAGYTF. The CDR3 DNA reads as TGCGCCAGCAGCCTCGGGACAGGGTCGGCTGGCTACACCTTC.

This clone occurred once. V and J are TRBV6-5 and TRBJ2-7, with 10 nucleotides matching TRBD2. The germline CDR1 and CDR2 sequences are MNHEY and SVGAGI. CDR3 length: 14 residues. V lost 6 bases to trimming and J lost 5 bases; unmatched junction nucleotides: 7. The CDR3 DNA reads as TGTGCCAGCAGACTCGGGACTAGCGACCACGAGCAGTACTTC. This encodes CASRLGTSDHEQYF.

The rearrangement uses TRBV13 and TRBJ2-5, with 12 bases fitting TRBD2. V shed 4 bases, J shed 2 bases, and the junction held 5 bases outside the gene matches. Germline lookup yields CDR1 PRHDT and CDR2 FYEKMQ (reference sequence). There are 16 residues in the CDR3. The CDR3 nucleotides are TGTGCCAGCAGCTCTTCTAGCGGGAGGGGTCAAGAGACCCAGTACTTC. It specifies CASSSSSGRGQETQYF. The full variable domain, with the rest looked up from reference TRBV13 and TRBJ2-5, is AAGVIQSPRHLIKEKRETATLKCYPIPRHDTVYWYQQGPGQDPQFLISFYEKMQSDKGSIPDRFSAQQFSDYHSELNMSSLELGDSALYFCASSSSSGRGQETQYFGPGTRLLVL.

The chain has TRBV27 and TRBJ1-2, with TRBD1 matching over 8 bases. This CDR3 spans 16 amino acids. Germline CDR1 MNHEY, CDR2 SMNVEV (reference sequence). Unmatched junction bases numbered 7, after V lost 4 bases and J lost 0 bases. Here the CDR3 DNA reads TGTGCCAGCAGTTCTCCAACGGACAGGGCTAACTATGGCTACACCTTC. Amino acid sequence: CASSSPTDRANYGYTF.

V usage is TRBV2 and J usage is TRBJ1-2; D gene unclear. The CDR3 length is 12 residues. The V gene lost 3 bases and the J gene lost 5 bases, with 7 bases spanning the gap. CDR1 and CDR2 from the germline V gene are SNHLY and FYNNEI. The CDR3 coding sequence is TGTGCCAGCAGTGAGTACAGTTATGGCTACACCTTC. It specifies CASSEYSYGYTF.

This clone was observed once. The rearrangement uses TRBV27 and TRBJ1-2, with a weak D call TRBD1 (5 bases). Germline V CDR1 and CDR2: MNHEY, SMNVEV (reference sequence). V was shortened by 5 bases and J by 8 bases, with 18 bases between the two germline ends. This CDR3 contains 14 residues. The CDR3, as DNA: TGTGCCAGCAGTCCCAGGGCAATAGCTTCCGGCTACACCTTC. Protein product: CASSPRAIASGYTF.

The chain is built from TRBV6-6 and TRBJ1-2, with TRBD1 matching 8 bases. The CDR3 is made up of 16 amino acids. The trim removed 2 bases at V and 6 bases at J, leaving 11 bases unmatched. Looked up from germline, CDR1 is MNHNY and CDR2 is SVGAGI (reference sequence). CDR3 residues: CASSYSSPGTGNGYTF. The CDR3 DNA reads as TGTGCCAGCAGTTACAGTAGCCCCGGGACAGGCAATGGCTACACCTTC.

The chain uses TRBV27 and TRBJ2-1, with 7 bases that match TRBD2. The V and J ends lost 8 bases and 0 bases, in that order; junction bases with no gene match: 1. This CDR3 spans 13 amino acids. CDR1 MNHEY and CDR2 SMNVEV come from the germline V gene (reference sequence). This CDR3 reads CASRGSSYNEQFF. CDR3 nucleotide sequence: TGTGCCAGCCGCGGGAGCTCCTACAATGAGCAGTTCTTC.